The clone carrying this T cell receptor beta chain is a singleton in its sample. This entry comes from a study of blood T cell repertoires in COVID-19. Study-wide background: Specimens from acute and convalescent COVID-19 originated in the United States, Italy and Spain. From T cells, B-cell-depleted T cells, or PBMCs came the material, which was cDNA or gDNA.

Authors' data handling: The authors estimated nucleated cell counts from reference gene primer amplification. Only in-frame clones appear in the TCRdb table, and some are missing; sequencing was by immunoSEQ multiplex PCR. V and J calls and clone size are as listed in that table; D and trimming were resolved from the DNA. Among 75,000 to 95,000 clones, 65% to 85% were seen once, and the ten largest hold 6.3%. Material for sequencing was peripheral blood. This clonotype was sampled from a man in his fifties or sixties with acute or convalescent COVID-19.

CDR3 DNA: TGTGCCAGAAGCTTTCCTTTAGCGGGGGGGCGCTCCTACGAGCAGTACTTC. Its translation is CARSFPLAGGRSYEQYF. This chain connects TRBV5-3 to TRBJ2-7; TRBD2 matches 11 bases. TRBV5-3 belongs to the ORF category, with a function that is uncertain. V trimming: 2 bases; J trimming: 0 bases; junction bases outside the gene matches: 7. The CDR3 contains 17 residues.